The text below deals with one T cell receptor beta chain. Its specific antigen is unknown. Per-base quality was not reported, and no clone a single base away is much larger than it. This specimen belongs to a study of CD8+CD57+ T cells in acquired aplastic anemia (dated by TCRdb to about 2018). A note on the overall study: DNA extracted from sorted CD4+ and CD8+ cells had a mean of around 3.3 ug, with a range of roughly 0.17 to 27.4 ug. CD8+CD57+ expansion was defined as frequency above the mean frequency observed in healthy subjects.

The cysteine opens and the phenylalanine closes a CDR3 of 13 amino acids. The CDR3 DNA has 39 bases and is translated from base 1. CDR1 and CDR2 are drawn from the germline V gene: SQVTM, ANQGSEA. The V end loses 6 bases and the J end loses 0 bases, and a stretch of 11 bases separates them. Genomic DNA was used as template for profiling of TCR beta VDJ combinations and CDR3 sequences. An Illumina HiSeq 2000 was the platform used for TCR repertoire sequencing. In the paper's pipeline: TRBV/TRBJ rearrangement plots, CDR3 size and DJ length profiles, and Simpson's diversity index were used to evaluate the repertoires. The immunodominant clone was defined as the most abundant DNA sequence in deep sequencing data. CDR3 amino acid sequences were screened for sharing across subjects and compared with published repertoires and the VDJdb database. In TCRdb, the public reads were trimmed at Q25 with fastp and aligned with MiXCR, with productive beta chains retained. Rows with one shared CDR3 protein collapse into an entry with the most common genes and DNA. The V and J calls were determined by TCRdb, not by the authors. The sample records some 120,000 distinct CDR3 sequences, 50% to 60% of which are singletons. The ten largest clones capture 29% of the sample.

Study-wide conclusions, independent of this receptor: CD8+ Simpson's diversity did not differ significantly between patients and healthy controls (P=0.060). Although roughly 30 CD8+ CDR3 sequences were shared by patients and controls, these sequences appeared highly expressed in patients and within the immunodominant clones of patients.

The patients picked for sequencing were ones in whom flow cytometry had shown an expansion of CD8+CD57+ cells. Severe acquired aplastic anemia was diagnosed in all patients according to International Study of Aplastic Anemia and Agranulocytosis and Camitta criteria. Patients had received no therapy at the time of blood sampling. In this study, sorted CD4+ and CD8+ T cells from the blood of healthy subjects and of severe aplastic anemia patients had their TCR repertoires deep-sequenced. Patients were enrolled in the USA under clinicaltrials.gov protocols 00001620, 01623167, 00001397, 00071045, 00081523 and 00961064. Ficoll-Paque density gradient centrifugation was used to isolate peripheral blood mononuclear cells. Before DNA extraction, CD4+ and CD8+ T cells were sorted by FACS or by magnetic beads.

Sample: sorted CD4+, CD8+, or CD8+CD57+ T cells (not recorded which) from PBMCs. The source of this sequence is a human donor with aplastic anemia. The chain uses TRBV29-1 and TRBJ1-2; TRBD1 could be the D gene, as 6 bases match. CDR3 sequence: CSVTTGANYGYTF. The sequenced DNA is TGCAGCGTAACGACAGGAGCTAACTATGGCTACACCTTC.